This TCR beta chain was sequenced in a study of CD8+ T cells in alopecia areata. Study as a whole: Tofacitinib lasted 6 to 18 months, then 6 months off drug. Findings and limits, study-wide: Possibly because of HLA-related factors, TCR sharing was less clear across patients than in mice. On tofacitinib, scalp clonality and expanded CD8+ clones among top 100 fell significantly. Compared with normal scalp, lesional scalp had higher clonality and more expanded CD8+ clones.

With respect to this clone: Its antigen is undetermined.

Described treatment: oral pan-JAK inhibitor, 5-10 mg twice daily. Reverse transcribed after extraction, RNA yielded cDNA as the sequencing template. Sequencing was performed with immunoSEQ multiplex PCR; in TCRdb, only in-frame clones are kept and a portion is missing. Among more than 140,000 clones listed, 70% to 90% were seen once. The input for sequencing was CD8+ T cells sorted from blood, taken at week 4, from a patient treated with tofacitinib. The TCR was taken from a human donor with alopecia areata.

The chain's CDR3 is CASSPGGGGSSYEQYF. DNA for the CDR3: TGCGCCAGCAGCCCGGGAGGGGGGGGAAGCTCCTACGAGCAGTACTTC. The V gene is TRBV4-1, the J gene TRBJ2-7, with 8 bases matching TRBD2. V lost 4 bases, J lost 0 bases, and 8 bases stayed unmatched. The CDR3 runs 16 residues. Germline loops: CDR1 MGHRA, CDR2 YSYEKL.